This TCR beta chain appears in the sequencing data of a study of OX40 agonist ivuxolimab in advanced cancers. Findings of the study overall: Compared with others, partial responders at 0.1-3.0 mg/kg displayed clonal expansion among the lowest. Also present in some nonresponders was a low level of normalized T-cell clonal expansion.

Assay used: immunoSEQ multiplex PCR; TCRdb lists only in-frame clones, some missing. The table has more than 85,000 clones, around nine tenths seen once; the top ten hold roughly 0.52%. This CDR3 has 20 residues. Trimming cost V 3 bases and J 1 base; bases outside gene matches: 18. For this clone: Its antigen is not identified.

The sampling schedule covered blood at baseline, cycle 4 day 1, and cycle 7 day 1. The V gene is TRBV23-1, the J gene TRBJ1-1; 9 nucleotides line up with TRBD1. TRBV23-1 is sorted into the ORF group, with uncertain function. Here the sequenced sample was CD4+ or CD8+ T cells sorted from blood, taken in a trial of the OX40 agonist ivuxolimab. This TCR derives from an adult with an advanced solid tumor such as melanoma, head and neck, liver or kidney cancer. In DNA, the CDR3 is TGCGCCAGCAGTCAGCCATACCCGACAGGGGGGCAGGGGCGGAACACTGAAGCTTTCTTT. Translated, it gives CASSQPYPTGGQGRNTEAFF.